This T cell receptor (beta chain) was profiled in a study of T cells in Graves' hyperthyroidism and ophthalmopathy. TCR beta CDR3 regions were amplified from RNA. Primed by the HTBI set, a first-round RT-PCR was run on the TCR CDR3. One entry per CDR3 protein results from TCRdb running MiXCR on the multiplex PCR reads. The sample includes some 370,000 distinct CDR3 sequences, over 12% seen only once; the top ten take 25% to 30%. The length of the CDR3 is 17 residues. CDR1 is SGDLS and CDR2 is YYNGEE in the germline V gene. J gave up 4 bases and V 0 bases, and 13 bases lay outside the gene matches. From under 12 ml of fresh peripheral blood, PBMCs were isolated.

The V gene is TRBV9, the J gene TRBJ2-7; 7 bases are a match to TRBD2. The TCR was taken from a man in his fifties with Graves' ophthalmopathy. The material sequenced was blood. CDR3 bases: TGTGCCAGCAGCGTAGCTAGCGGTCCCCCACAAGGTTACGAGCAGTACTTC. This gives the protein CASSVASGPPQGYEQYF.